This T cell receptor beta chain came from a study of T-cell reconstitution after alpha-beta-depleted transplantation in children. This CDR3 region has 14 residues. Trimming removed 7 bases at V and 5 bases at J, with 17 bases between. Per germline, CDR1 MNHEY and CDR2 SVGAGI. Preparation of the TCRbeta library was carried out with unique molecular identifiers. TCRdb reprocessed the PCR reads with MiXCR, giving one entry per CDR3 protein. The sample lists 70,000 to 95,000 distinct CDR3 sequences, less than 15% occurring once. The receptor was derived from a human donor who donated a stem cell graft to a child with inherited bone marrow failure. Here the sequenced sample was PBMCs from the stem cell graft donor, taken from the stem cell graft. V and J are TRBV6-5 and TRBJ1-2, with D perhaps TRBD1 (5 bases). The chain's CDR3 is CASTSPGGGYGYTF. The CDR3 coding sequence is TGTGCCAGCACCTCACCGGGGGGAGGGTATGGCTACACCTTC.